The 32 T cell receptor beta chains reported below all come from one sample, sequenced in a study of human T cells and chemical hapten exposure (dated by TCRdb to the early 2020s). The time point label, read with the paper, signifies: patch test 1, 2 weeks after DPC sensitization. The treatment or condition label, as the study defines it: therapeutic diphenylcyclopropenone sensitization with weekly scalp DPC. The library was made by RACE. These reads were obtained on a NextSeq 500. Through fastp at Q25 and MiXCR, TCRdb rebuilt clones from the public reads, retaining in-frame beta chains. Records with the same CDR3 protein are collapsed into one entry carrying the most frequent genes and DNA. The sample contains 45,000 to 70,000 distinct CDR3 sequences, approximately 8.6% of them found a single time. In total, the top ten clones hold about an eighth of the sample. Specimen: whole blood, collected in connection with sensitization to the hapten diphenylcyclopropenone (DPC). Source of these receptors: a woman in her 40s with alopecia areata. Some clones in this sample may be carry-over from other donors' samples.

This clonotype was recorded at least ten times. The CDR3 protein is CASSLGEKLFF. CDR3 sequence (DNA): TGTGCCAGCAGTTTAGGGGAAAAACTGTTTTTT. The chain couples TRBV28 to TRBJ1-4; D is ambiguous. Trimming stripped 2 bases from V and 8 bases from J, with 3 bases between. Germline V gene sequence: CDR1 MDHEN, CDR2 SYDVKM. The CDR3 has 11 residues. The full variable domain, completed using reference TRBV28 and TRBJ1-4, is DVKVTQSSRYLVKRTGEKVFLECVQDMDHENMFWYRQDPGLGLRLIYFSYDVKMKEKGDIPEGYSVSREKKERFSLILESASTNQTSMYLCASSLGEKLFFGSGTQLSVL.

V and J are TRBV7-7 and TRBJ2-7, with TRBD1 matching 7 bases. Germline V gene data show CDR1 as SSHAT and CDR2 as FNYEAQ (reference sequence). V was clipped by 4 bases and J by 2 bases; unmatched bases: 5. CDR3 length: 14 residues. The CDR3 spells CASSSYDRAYEQYF. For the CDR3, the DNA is TGTGCCAGCAGCTCTTATGACAGGGCCTACGAGCAGTACTTC.

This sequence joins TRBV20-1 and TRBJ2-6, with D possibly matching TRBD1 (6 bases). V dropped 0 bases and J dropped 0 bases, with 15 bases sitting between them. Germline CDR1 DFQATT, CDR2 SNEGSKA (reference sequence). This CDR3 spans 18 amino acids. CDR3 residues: CSARDLGTLASGANVLTF. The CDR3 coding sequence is TGCAGTGCTAGAGATCTCGGGACACTTGCCTCTGGGGCCAACGTCCTGACTTTC.

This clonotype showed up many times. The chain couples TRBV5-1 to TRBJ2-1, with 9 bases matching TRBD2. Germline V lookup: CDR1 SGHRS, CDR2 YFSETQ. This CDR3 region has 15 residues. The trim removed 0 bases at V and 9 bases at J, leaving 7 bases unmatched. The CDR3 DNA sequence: TGCGCCAGCAGCTTGGGTTCTAGCGGGGTTTTTGAGCAGTTCTTC. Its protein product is CASSLGSSGVFEQFF.

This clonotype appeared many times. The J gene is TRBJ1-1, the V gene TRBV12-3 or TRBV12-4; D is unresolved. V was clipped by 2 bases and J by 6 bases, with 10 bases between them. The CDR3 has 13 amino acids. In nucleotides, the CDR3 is TGTGCCAGCAGTTTAAAGGGAAAAGCTGAAGCTTTCTTT. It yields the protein CASSLKGKAEAFF.

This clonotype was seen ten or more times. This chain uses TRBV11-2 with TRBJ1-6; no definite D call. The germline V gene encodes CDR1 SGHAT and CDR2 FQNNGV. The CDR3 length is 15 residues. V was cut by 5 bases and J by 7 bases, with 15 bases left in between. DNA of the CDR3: TGTGCCAGCAGCCCCAGGACCGACGGGAATTCACCCCTCCACTTT. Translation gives CASSPRTDGNSPLHF.

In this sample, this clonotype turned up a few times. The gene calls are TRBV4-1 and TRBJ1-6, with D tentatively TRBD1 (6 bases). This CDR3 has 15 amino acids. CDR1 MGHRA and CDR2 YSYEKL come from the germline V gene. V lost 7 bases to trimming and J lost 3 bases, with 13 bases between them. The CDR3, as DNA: TGCGCCAGCAACCACAGGGACTACTATAATTCACCCCTCCACTTT. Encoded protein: CASNHRDYYNSPLHF.

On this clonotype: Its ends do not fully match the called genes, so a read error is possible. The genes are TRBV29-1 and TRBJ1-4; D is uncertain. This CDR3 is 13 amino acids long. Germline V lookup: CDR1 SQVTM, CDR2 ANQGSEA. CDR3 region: CGVDDGSNEKLFF. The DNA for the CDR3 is TGCGGCGTCGATGACGGGTCTAATGAAAAACTGTTTTTT.

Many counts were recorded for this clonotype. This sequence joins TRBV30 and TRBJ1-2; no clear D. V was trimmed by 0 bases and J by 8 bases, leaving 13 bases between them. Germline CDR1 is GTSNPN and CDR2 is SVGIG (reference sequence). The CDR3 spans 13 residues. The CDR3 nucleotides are TGTGCCTGGAGTGTAAGTGGCGGGGAAGGCTACACCTTC. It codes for CAWSVSGGEGYTF.

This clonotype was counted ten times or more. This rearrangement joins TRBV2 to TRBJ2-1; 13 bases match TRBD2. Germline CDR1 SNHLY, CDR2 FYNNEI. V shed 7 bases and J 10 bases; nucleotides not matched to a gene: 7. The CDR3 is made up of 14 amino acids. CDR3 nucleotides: TGTGCCAGCAACCGTGCGACTAGCGGGGGGGAGCAGTTCTTC. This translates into CASNRATSGGEQFF.

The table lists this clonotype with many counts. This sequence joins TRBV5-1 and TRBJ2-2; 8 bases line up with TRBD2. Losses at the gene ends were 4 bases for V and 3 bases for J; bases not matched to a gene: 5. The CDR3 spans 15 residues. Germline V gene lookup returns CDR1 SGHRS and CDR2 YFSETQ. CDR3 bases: TGCGCCAGCAGCAGGACTAGCCCGGACACCGGGGAGCTGTTTTTT. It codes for CASSRTSPDTGELFF.

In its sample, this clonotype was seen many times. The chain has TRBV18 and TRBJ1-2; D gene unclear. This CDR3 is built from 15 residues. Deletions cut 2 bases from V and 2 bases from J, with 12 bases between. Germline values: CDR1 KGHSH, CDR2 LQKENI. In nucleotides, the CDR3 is TGTGCCAGCTCACCATTGCGGCTAGGCAACTATGGCTACACCTTC. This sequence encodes CASSPLRLGNYGYTF.

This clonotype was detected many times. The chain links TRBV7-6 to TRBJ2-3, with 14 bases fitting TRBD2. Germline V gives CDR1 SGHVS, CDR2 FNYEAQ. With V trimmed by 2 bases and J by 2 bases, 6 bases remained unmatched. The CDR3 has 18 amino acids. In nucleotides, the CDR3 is TGTGCCAGCAGCTTAATCGGACTAGCGGGGGGACACACAGATACGCAGTATTTT. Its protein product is CASSLIGLAGGHTDTQYF. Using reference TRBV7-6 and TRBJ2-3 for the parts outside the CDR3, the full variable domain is GAGVSQSPRYKVTKRGQDVALRCDPISGHVSLYWYRQALGQGPEFLTYFNYEAQQDKSGLPNDRFSAERPEGSISTLTIQRTEQRDSAMYRCASSLIGLAGGHTDTQYFGPGTRLTVL.

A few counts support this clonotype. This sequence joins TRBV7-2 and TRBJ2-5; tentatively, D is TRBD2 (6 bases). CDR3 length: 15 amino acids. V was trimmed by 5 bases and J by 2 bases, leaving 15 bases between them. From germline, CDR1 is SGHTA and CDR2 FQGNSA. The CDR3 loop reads CASSRSWGDQETQYF. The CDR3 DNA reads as TGTGCCAGCAGCCGCAGCTGGGGGGATCAAGAGACCCAGTACTTC.

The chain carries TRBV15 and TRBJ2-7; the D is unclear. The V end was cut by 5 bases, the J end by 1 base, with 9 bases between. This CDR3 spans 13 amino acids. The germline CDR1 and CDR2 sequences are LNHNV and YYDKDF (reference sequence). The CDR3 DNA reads TGTGCCACCAGCTTCGGGTCATCCTACGAGCAGTACTTC. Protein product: CATSFGSSYEQYF. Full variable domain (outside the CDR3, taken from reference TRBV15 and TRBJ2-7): DAMVIQNPRYQVTQFGKPVTLSCSQTLNHNVMYWYQQKSSQAPKLLFHYYDKDFNNEADTPDNFQSRRPNTSFCFLDIRSPGLGDTAMYLCATSFGSSYEQYFGPGTRLTVT.

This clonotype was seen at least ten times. The CDR3 DNA reads TGTGCCACCAGTGACCCCTTCGGGGGGGGGCCCACCGGGGAGCTGTTTTTT. Protein: CATSDPFGGGPTGELFF. The chain has TRBV24-1 and TRBJ2-2, with 8 bases lining up with TRBD2. Per the germline V gene, CDR1 is KGHDR and CDR2 is SFDVKD. The CDR3 covers 17 residues. V gave up 4 bases and J gave up 4 bases; unmatched junction bases: 10.

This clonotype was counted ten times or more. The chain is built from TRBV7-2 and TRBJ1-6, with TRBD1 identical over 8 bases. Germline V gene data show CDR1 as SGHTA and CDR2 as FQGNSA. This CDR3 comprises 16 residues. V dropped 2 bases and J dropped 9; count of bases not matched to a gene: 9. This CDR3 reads CASSLRRQGSRSPLHF. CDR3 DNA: TGTGCCAGCAGCTTACGAAGACAGGGGTCGCGTTCACCCCTCCACTTT.

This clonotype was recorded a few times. The DNA of the CDR3 is TGTGCCAGCAGTTACTATGCAGGGGCGACCGGGGAGCTGTTTTTT. Protein product: CASSYYAGATGELFF. V and J are TRBV6-5 and TRBJ2-2, with D possibly matching TRBD1 (6 bases). V lost 1 base and J lost 5, with 11 bases in between. Germline CDR1 MNHEY, CDR2 SVGAGI. The CDR3 has 15 residues.

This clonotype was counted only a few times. CDR3 region: CASSPQTGKNEQFF. CDR3 DNA: TGTGCCAGCAGTCCCCAGACAGGGAAGAATGAGCAGTTCTTC. The J gene is TRBJ2-1, the V gene TRBV28, with TRBD1 identical over 7 bases. Germline V CDR1 and CDR2: MDHEN, SYDVKM. After removal of 5 bases from V and 7 bases from J, the junction contained 8 bases not matched to a gene. The CDR3 totals 14 residues.

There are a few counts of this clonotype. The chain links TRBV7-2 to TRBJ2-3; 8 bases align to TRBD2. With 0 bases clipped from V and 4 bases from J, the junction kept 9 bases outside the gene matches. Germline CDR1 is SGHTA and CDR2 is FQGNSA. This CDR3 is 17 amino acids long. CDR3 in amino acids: CASSLAWASGFADTQYF. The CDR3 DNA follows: TGTGCCAGCAGCTTAGCTTGGGCTAGCGGGTTTGCAGATACGCAGTATTTT. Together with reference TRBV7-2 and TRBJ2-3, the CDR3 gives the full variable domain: GAGVSQSPSNKVTEKGKDVELRCDPISGHTALYWYRQSLGQGLEFLIYFQGNSAPDKSGLPSDRFSAERTGGSVSTLTIQRTQQEDSAVYLCASSLAWASGFADTQYFGPGTRLTVL.

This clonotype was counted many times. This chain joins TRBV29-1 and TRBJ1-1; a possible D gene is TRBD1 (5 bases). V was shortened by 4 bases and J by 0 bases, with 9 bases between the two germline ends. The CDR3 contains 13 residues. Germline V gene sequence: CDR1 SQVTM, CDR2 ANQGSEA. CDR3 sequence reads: CSVVSRVNTEAFF. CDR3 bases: TGCAGCGTTGTAAGCAGGGTGAACACTGAAGCTTTCTTT.

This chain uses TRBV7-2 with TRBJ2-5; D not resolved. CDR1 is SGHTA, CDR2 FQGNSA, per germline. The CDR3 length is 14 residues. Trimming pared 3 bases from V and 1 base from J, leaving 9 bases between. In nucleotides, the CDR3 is TGTGCCAGCAGCTTCGTTACGCGCCAAGAGACCCAGTACTTC. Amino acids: CASSFVTRQETQYF.

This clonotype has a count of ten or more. CDR3 sequence (DNA): TGTGCCAGCACGTATCGTAGCAATCAGCCCCAGCATTTT. Translating it yields CASTYRSNQPQHF. The chain carries TRBV5-6 and TRBJ1-5; unclear D gene. V lost 6 bases, J lost 0 bases, and 7 bases lay in between. The CDR3 runs to 13 residues. Looked up from germline, CDR1 is SGHDT and CDR2 is YYEEEE.

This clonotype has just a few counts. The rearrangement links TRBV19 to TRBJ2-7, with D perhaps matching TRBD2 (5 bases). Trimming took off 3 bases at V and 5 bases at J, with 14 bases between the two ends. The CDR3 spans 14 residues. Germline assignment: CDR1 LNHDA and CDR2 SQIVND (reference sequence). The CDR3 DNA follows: TGTGCCAGTAGTATCAACTTTGGAGGCCACGAGCAGTACTTC. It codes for CASSINFGGHEQYF.

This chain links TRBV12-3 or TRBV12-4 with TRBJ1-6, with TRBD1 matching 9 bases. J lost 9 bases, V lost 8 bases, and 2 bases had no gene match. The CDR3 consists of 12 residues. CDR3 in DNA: TGTGCCAGCCGGGACAGGGTTTCACCCCTCCACTTT. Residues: CASRDRVSPLHF.

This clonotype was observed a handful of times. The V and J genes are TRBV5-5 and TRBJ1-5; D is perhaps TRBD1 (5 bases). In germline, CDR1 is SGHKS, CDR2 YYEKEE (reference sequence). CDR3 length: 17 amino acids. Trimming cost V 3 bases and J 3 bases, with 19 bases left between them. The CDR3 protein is CASSSRAGQRDNQPQHF. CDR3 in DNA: TGTGCCAGCAGCTCCCGCGCGGGGCAACGCGACAATCAGCCCCAGCATTTT.

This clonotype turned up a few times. The CDR3 DNA reads as TGTGCCAGCAGCCCCGGCGGGGTAAGCAATCAGCCCCAGCATTTT. Translation: CASSPGGVSNQPQHF. The V call is TRBV28, the J call TRBJ1-5; D is ambiguous. This CDR3 region has 15 residues. CDR1 MDHEN and CDR2 SYDVKM come from the germline V gene. Trimming took off 6 bases at V and 1 base at J, with 13 bases between the two ends.

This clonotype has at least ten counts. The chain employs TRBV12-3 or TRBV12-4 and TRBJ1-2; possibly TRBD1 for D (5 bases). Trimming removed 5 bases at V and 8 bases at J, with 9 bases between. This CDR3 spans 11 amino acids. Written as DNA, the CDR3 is TGTGCCAGCAGTCCAGGGTCCGGCTACACCTTC. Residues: CASSPGSGYTF.

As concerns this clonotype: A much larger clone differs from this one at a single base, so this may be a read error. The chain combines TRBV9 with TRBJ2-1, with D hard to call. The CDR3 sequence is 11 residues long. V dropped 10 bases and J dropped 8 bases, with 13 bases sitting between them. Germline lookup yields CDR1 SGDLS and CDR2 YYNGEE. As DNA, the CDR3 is TGTGCCCGCTCGAATTGGGATGAGCAGTTCTTC. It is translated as CARSNWDEQFF.

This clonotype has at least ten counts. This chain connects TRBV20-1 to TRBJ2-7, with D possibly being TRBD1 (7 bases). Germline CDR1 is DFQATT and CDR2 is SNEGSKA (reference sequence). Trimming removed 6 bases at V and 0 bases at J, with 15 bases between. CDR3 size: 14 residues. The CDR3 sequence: CSAVRGDSSYEQYF. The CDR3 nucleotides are TGCAGTGCAGTCCGCGGGGACAGCTCCTACGAGCAGTACTTC.

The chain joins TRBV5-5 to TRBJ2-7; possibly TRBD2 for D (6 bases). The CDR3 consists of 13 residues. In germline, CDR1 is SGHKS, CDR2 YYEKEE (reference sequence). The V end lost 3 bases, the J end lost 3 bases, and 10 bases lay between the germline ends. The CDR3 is CASSSGLNYEQYF. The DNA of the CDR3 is TGTGCCAGCAGCTCGGGACTTAACTACGAGCAGTACTTC. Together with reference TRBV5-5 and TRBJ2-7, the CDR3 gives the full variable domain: DAGVTQSPTHLIKTRGQQVTLRCSPISGHKSVSWYQQVLGQGPQFIFQYYEKEERGRGNFPDRFSARQFPNYSSELNVNALLLGDSALYLCASSSGLNYEQYFGPGTRLTVT.

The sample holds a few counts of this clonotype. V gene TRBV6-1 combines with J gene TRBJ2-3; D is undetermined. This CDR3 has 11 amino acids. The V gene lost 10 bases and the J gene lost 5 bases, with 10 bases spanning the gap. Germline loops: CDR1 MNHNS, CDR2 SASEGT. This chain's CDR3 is CATSSQDTQYF. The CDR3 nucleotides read TGTGCCACCTCATCTCAAGATACGCAGTATTTT.